This is a list of T cell receptor beta chains from one sample in a study of identical twins. TCRdb re-called the 5' RACE reads through MiXCR, storing one row per CDR3 protein. Of approximately 470,000 distinct CDR3 sequences in the sample, over 12% were seen once. The same specimen was also included in a second study, on yellow fever vaccine responses in identical twins.

Sample: CD4+ T cells sorted from blood. These receptor sequences come from a woman younger than 35 in good health. CDR3s include the opening cysteine and the closing phenylalanine or tryptophan. A D gene is named only where the DNA matches it firmly. Expanded clones are given a class, and other clones once, few, many or no size at all.

abundance,d_gene,j_gene,v_gene,CDR3aa,CDR3nt
NA,NA,TRBJ2-2,TRBV7-2,CASSSRSRVAGELFF,TGTGCCAGCAGCTCGCGGTCGAGGGTCGCCGGGGAGCTGTTTTTT
many,NA,TRBJ1-1,TRBV5-1,CASGRTDSTEAFF,TGCGCCAGCGGTCGGACGGACAGCACTGAAGCTTTCTTT
few,NA,TRBJ2-1,TRBV7-2,CASSVSVYSYNEQFF,TGTGCCAGCAGCGTATCAGTTTATTCCTACAATGAGCAGTTCTTC
few,NA,TRBJ2-3,TRBV29-1,CSVIPRSTDTQYF,TGCAGCGTAATACCTCGTAGCACAGATACGCAGTATTTT
many,TRBD1,TRBJ1-2,TRBV12-3/TRBV12-4,CASRTGARGYTF,TGTGCCAGCAGAACAGGGGCTCGTGGCTACACCTTC
NA,NA,TRBJ2-7,TRBV20-1,CSAILAPSYEQYF,TGCAGTGCCATACTAGCTCCCTCCTACGAGCAGTACTTC
NA,NA,TRBJ2-3,TRBV5-1,CASSLGTPDTQYF,TGCGCCAGCAGCTTGGGCACTCCAGATACGCAGTATTTT
few,NA,TRBJ1-6,TRBV4-2,CASSQDVTGSSGFHSPLHF,TGTGCCAGCAGCCAAGATGTAACGGGTTCTTCGGGCTTCCATTCACCCCTCCACTTT
NA,TRBD1,TRBJ2-7,TRBV18,CASSPGDSSQYF,TGTGCCAGCTCACCCGGGGACAGCTCGCAGTACTTC
few,NA,TRBJ1-4,TRBV24-1,CATSDSGLEKLFF,TGTGCCACCAGTGATTCAGGGTTAGAAAAACTGTTTTTT
few,TRBD2,TRBJ2-7,TRBV15,CATSRDYQPSGISYEQYF,TGTGCCACCAGCAGAGATTACCAACCTAGCGGAATCTCCTACGAGCAGTACTTC
few,NA,TRBJ2-2,TRBV4-2,CASSQVPGLGELFF,TGTGCCAGCAGCCAAGTTCCCGGGCTTGGGGAGCTGTTTTTT
NA,TRBD2,TRBJ2-1,TRBV11-1,CASSTGTSGGSTYNEQFF,TGTGCCAGCAGCACCGGGACTAGCGGGGGCTCCACCTACAATGAGCAGTTCTTC
NA,TRBD2,TRBJ2-1,TRBV7-9,CASSGSGRASNEQFF,TGTGCCAGCAGCGGTAGCGGGAGGGCCTCTAATGAGCAGTTCTTC
NA,TRBD1,TRBJ2-4,TRBV7-2,CASSLGQGARPGIQYF,TGTGCCAGCAGCTTAGGCCAGGGGGCCCGCCCCGGCATTCAGTACTTC
many,NA,TRBJ2-7,TRBV29-1,CSVEEGAVEQYF,TGCAGCGTTGAGGAGGGGGCGGTTGAGCAGTACTTC
NA,NA,TRBJ2-3,TRBV27,CASARGNSPDTQYF,TGTGCCAGCGCACGGGGCAATTCACCAGATACGCAGTATTTT
few,NA,TRBJ2-1,TRBV11-2,CASSPTVGTNEQFF,TGTGCCAGCAGCCCGACAGTGGGAACCAATGAGCAGTTCTTC
many,NA,TRBJ2-5,TRBV29-1,CSATHETQYF,TGCAGCGCCACTCACGAGACCCAGTACTTC
NA,NA,TRBJ2-7,TRBV11-1,CATADSTYEQYF,TGTGCCACCGCCGACAGTACCTACGAGCAGTACTTC
few,NA,TRBJ2-3,TRBV10-3,CAIRPMGGGVADTQYF,TGTGCCATCCGCCCGATGGGGGGTGGAGTGGCAGATACGCAGTATTTT
few,TRBD2,TRBJ2-4,TRBV9,CASSVDTGGGNIQYF,TGTGCCAGCAGCGTAGATACGGGGGGAGGGAACATTCAGTACTTC
few,TRBD1,TRBJ2-2,TRBV20-1,CSARGGAAGELFF,TGCAGTGCGAGAGGGGGCGCCGCCGGGGAGCTGTTTTTT